This T cell receptor beta chain came from a study of T-cell memory formation after mild COVID-19. A single record per CDR3 protein comes from TCRdb applying MiXCR to the 5' RACE reads. The data contain about 350,000 distinct CDR3 sequences, about 13% of them singletons. Germline-derived CDR1 and CDR2 are DFQATT and SNEGSKA (reference sequence). Trimming pared 5 bases from V and 3 bases from J, leaving 16 bases between. The CDR3 totals 14 residues. The chain is built from TRBV20-1 and TRBJ1-1; D perhaps matches TRBD1 (6 bases). This receptor was obtained from a man between 18 and 35 years old who had mild COVID-19 (a few samples of this study predate the infection). Cell type and time point are not known. Sequencing was done on a sample of PBMCs or a T cell subset sorted from them (not recorded which). In DNA, the CDR3 is TGCAGTGCTCAAGGACAGCGACAGTACACTGAAGCTTTCTTT. It is translated as CSAQGQRQYTEAFF.